Listed below are T cell receptor beta chains from one sample, sequenced in a study of T cell responses to AZD1222 COVID-19 vaccine. Sequenced by immunoSEQ multiplex PCR; TCRdb stores in-frame clones only, minus some. The table has approximately 150,000 clones, 80% to 95% seen once. The sequences come from peripheral blood, collected 28 days after the second AZD1222 dose. Receptors were obtained from an adult who received the AZD1222 COVID-19 vaccine. CDR3s leave out the opening cysteine and the closing phenylalanine or tryptophan. Fields, in order: CDR3 protein, V gene, J gene.

ASRDGPGNTIY	TRBV2	TRBJ1-3
ASSDSTEEKLF	TRBV25-1	TRBJ1-4
ASSVESTNEKLF	TRBV2	TRBJ1-4
ATSDERGATRNEQF	TRBV24-1	TRBJ2-1
ASSIIAGSGETQY	TRBV5-1	TRBJ2-5
ASSPKGLFFEQY	TRBV4-2	TRBJ2-7
ASNLLGARQETQY	TRBV5-6	TRBJ2-5
ASSKGDSPLH	TRBV27	TRBJ1-6
ATSETKGGLTEAF	TRBV24-1	TRBJ1-1
ASSKRRLYEQY	TRBV5-6	TRBJ2-7
ASSLATGWYGYT	TRBV7-2	TRBJ1-2
AISPGLGNVDTQY	TRBV10-3	TRBJ2-3
ASSQGLAGSYEQY	TRBV5-1	TRBJ2-7
SVVSGGSSYEQY	TRBV29-1	TRBJ2-7
ASSRNSPLH	TRBV6-2/TRBV6-3	TRBJ1-6
ASSLVGGRSSEQY	TRBV5-1	TRBJ2-7
ASPPAPRVGRIGELF	TRBV7-2	TRBJ2-2
ASSLGSGASSGANVLT	TRBV7-9	TRBJ2-6
ASSLVGSTEAF	TRBV7-8	TRBJ1-1
ASSIDPGGAWQPQH	TRBV19	TRBJ1-5
ASSTTGNSPLH	TRBV12-3/TRBV12-4	TRBJ1-6
ASSLTSGPYEQY	TRBV6-2/TRBV6-3	TRBJ2-7
AISESGRGTPYEQY	TRBV10-3	TRBJ2-7
ASSQKASSSNYGYT	TRBV7-2	TRBJ1-2
ASSLGTSGSSYNEQF	TRBV7-3	TRBJ2-1
ASSLEVGSYEQY	TRBV5-4	TRBJ2-7
ASRDPRGIGNTIY	TRBV28	TRBJ1-3
ASSPDRTSGADEQF	TRBV18	TRBJ2-1
ASSYRPGRLRLFDQPQH	TRBV6-2/TRBV6-3	TRBJ1-5
ASSSGGYDYGYT	TRBV28	TRBJ1-2
ASSAADRVDGYT	TRBV6-1	TRBJ1-2
ASRLGGNYGYT	TRBV7-2	TRBJ1-2
ASSPRQAPSYEQY	TRBV18	TRBJ2-7
AWIGQTKPTAKNIQY	TRBV30	TRBJ2-4
ASVPDLVRTNYGYT	TRBV28	TRBJ1-2
ASMTSGEETQY	TRBV27	TRBJ2-5
ASSGPWDIQY	TRBV7-2	TRBJ2-4
ASSFFGDSPDSYNSPLH	TRBV11-2	TRBJ1-6
ASSQSDSPGANVLT	TRBV4-2	TRBJ2-6
ATSRDPDPTDTQY	TRBV15	TRBJ2-3
ASRRRQGAGEAF	TRBV2	TRBJ1-1
ASSLENPGSTDTQY	TRBV4-3	TRBJ2-3
ASSYGAGVEETQY	TRBV6-2/TRBV6-3	TRBJ2-5
ASSLGTNQPQH	TRBV7-2	TRBJ1-5
ASSGQEAGANVLT	TRBV5-8	TRBJ2-6